This T cell receptor beta chain was sequenced for a study of long-term antiretroviral therapy in people with HIV. A v3.0 immunoSEQ assay was performed at survey level. For every sample, sequencing targeted roughly 35,000-50,000 T-cell genomes. The method was immunoSEQ multiplex PCR; TCRdb's version includes in-frame clones alone and lacks a portion of them. The table records approximately 12,000 clones, around 80% of them present only once. Findings and caveats of the study: Controls showed broader CDR3 length ranges than did the HIV repertoires.

On this clone itself: No antigen is known for it.

Held in samples before DNA extraction were roughly 0.95-10 million cryopreserved PBMC. The ends were cut back, 5 bases at V and 8 bases at J, with 16 bases in the middle. Germline V CDR1 and CDR2: PRHDT, FYEKMQ (reference sequence). This CDR3 is 14 amino acids long. The sequencing here drew on unsorted PBMCs, taken around 8.1 years after starting antiretroviral therapy. The receptor comes from a man aged 50-59 years with HIV. This chain links TRBV13 with TRBJ2-1, with D perhaps matching TRBD1 or TRBD2 (5 bases each). The CDR3 region has the DNA TGTGCCAGCAGCCCCGACGGGGCGAGCTATGAGCAGTTCTTC. As protein: CASSPDGASYEQFF.